One and the same sample provided the 11 T cell receptor beta chains below, sequenced in a study of response to subunit inactivated influenza vaccine. TCRdb reprocessed the RT-PCR reads via MiXCR and lists one record per CDR3 protein. The data hold more than 700,000 distinct CDR3 sequences, with 21% observed a single time. Source: PBMCs from blood, taken 5 days after vaccination. These receptors came from a man between 45 and 60 years old who received an inactivated influenza vaccine.

In its sample, this clonotype was seen a few times. V and J are TRBV15 and TRBJ2-3; 9 nucleotides match TRBD2. The CDR3 has 16 residues. Germline loops: CDR1 LNHNV, CDR2 YYDKDF (reference sequence). Trimming at V came to 2 bases and at J to 4 bases, leaving 7 bases not matched to a gene. This chain's CDR3 is CATSRSQREAADTQYF. The CDR3 region has the DNA TGTGCCACCAGCAGAAGTCAGCGGGAGGCGGCAGATACGCAGTATTTT.

There are a few counts of this clonotype. This chain links TRBV15 with TRBJ2-7; 7 bases are shared with TRBD2. The CDR3 has 15 amino acids. V was clipped by 0 bases and J by 3 bases; unmatched bases: 5. Germline V CDR1 and CDR2: LNHNV, YYDKDF (reference sequence). The CDR3 nucleotides are TGTGCCACCAGCAGAGATGGGCGGGAGTTCTACGAGCAGTACTTC. Amino acid sequence: CATSRDGREFYEQYF.

The chain has TRBV10-3 and TRBJ2-1; 7 nucleotides align to TRBD1. Looked up from germline, CDR1 is ENHRY and CDR2 is SYGVKD. This CDR3 has 15 amino acids. V trimming: 2 bases; J trimming: 6 bases; junction bases outside the gene matches: 7. CDR3: CAISETGAPFNEQFF. Written as DNA, the CDR3 is TGTGCCATCAGTGAGACAGGGGCCCCTTTCAATGAGCAGTTCTTC.

The chain has TRBV5-1 and TRBJ2-5, with 11 bases fitting TRBD2. Germline CDR1 is SGHRS and CDR2 is YFSETQ. There are 16 residues in the CDR3. V gave up 3 bases and J gave up 0 bases; unmatched junction bases: 4. CDR3 sequence: CASSSSSGGNQETQYF. The CDR3 DNA sequence: TGCGCCAGCAGCTCCTCTAGCGGGGGGAACCAAGAGACCCAGTACTTC. The complete variable domain, with remaining parts taken from reference TRBV5-1 and TRBJ2-5, reads KAGVTQTPRYLIKTRGQQVTLSCSPISGHRSVSWYQQTPGQGLQFLFEYFSETQRNKGNFPGRFSGRQFSNSRSEMNVSTLELGDSALYLCASSSSSGGNQETQYFGPGTRLLVL.

The chain combines TRBV7-2 with TRBJ2-1; D assignment may be TRBD1 or TRBD2 (5 bases each). Germline values: CDR1 SGHTA, CDR2 FQGNSA. Between the trimmed V and J ends, which lost 8 bases and 11 bases, there was a span of 19 bases. The CDR3 runs to 13 residues. In nucleotides, the CDR3 is TGTGCCAGCGCCAATTTAGGGCAGGGACAGCAGTTCTTC. Translating gives CASANLGQGQQFF.

This clonotype was found a few times. V is TRBV28 and J is TRBJ1-1, with D possibly matching TRBD1 (6 bases). V was trimmed by 7 bases and J by 10 bases, leaving 19 bases between them. This CDR3 region has 13 residues. Germline lookup yields CDR1 MDHEN and CDR2 SYDVKM. This chain's CDR3 is CASIQGGGPGAFF. The CDR3 coding sequence is TGTGCCAGCATTCAAGGAGGGGGTCCTGGAGCTTTCTTT.

The genes are TRBV4-1 and TRBJ1-1, with D maybe TRBD1 (5 bases). The V and J ends lost 4 bases and 0 bases respectively, with 27 bases between them. CDR3 length: 20 residues. The germline CDR1 and CDR2 sequences are MGHRA and YSYEKL. CDR3 in DNA: TGCGCCAGCAGCCCCCGGCACGGGTCTGGCAGGGCCACCCTGAACACTGAAGCTTTCTTT. It translates to CASSPRHGSGRATLNTEAFF.

V gene TRBV20-1 combines with J gene TRBJ1-6; TRBD1 aligns across 8 bases. V shed 6 bases and J 5 bases; nucleotides not matched to a gene: 6. Germline loops: CDR1 DFQATT, CDR2 SNEGSKA (reference sequence). The CDR3 is made up of 14 amino acids. The CDR3 nucleotides read TGCAGTGCGAGACCGGGACAGGATAATTCACCCCTCCACTTT. Translating it yields CSARPGQDNSPLHF.

This clonotype has just a few counts. The chain recombines TRBV12-3 or TRBV12-4 with TRBJ1-2; possibly TRBD1 for D (5 bases). With 3 bases removed from V and 1 base from J, the gap between germline ends came to 15 bases. The CDR3 has 16 amino acids. CDR3 protein: CASSFHMGRHNYGYTF. The DNA of the CDR3 is TGTGCCAGCAGTTTCCATATGGGGCGACATAACTATGGCTACACCTTC.

This clonotype was counted at least ten times. A junction end diverges from the germline sequence, so it may reflect a read error. The CDR3 bases are TGCAGTGCTAGCTTTCGCGGGATCCAAAACTCTGGCTACACCTTC. This gives the protein CSASFRGIQNSGYTF. This chain connects TRBV20-1 to TRBJ1-2; no firm D call. CDR1 and CDR2 (germline): DFQATT, SNEGSKA (reference sequence). The length of the CDR3 is 15 residues.

This clonotype was seen a few times. This chain uses TRBV28 with TRBJ2-4; possibly TRBD2 for D (7 bases). V shed 6 bases and J shed 6 bases, with 27 bases lying between them. Germline lookup yields CDR1 MDHEN and CDR2 SYDVKM. The length of the CDR3 is 18 residues. CDR3 protein: CASSGQKQPRGLRNIQYF. CDR3 DNA sequence: TGTGCCAGCAGCGGACAGAAGCAACCGCGGGGGCTGAGAAACATTCAGTACTTC. The full variable domain, rest sourced from reference TRBV28 and TRBJ2-4, is DVKVTQSSRYLVKRTGEKVFLECVQDMDHENMFWYRQDPGLGLRLIYFSYDVKMKEKGDIPEGYSVSREKKERFSLILESASTNQTSMYLCASSGQKQPRGLRNIQYFGAGTRLSVL.